A single sample gave rise to the 17 T cell receptor beta chains below, sequenced in a study of a mutant IDH1 vaccine in newly diagnosed glioma. Stated time point: baseline, week 1 (first vaccination visit). Documented treatment: pre-vaccination baseline after standard-of-care therapy. Clones were read by immunoSEQ multiplex PCR, and TCRdb kept only the in-frame ones, dropping some. The sample yields 85,000 to 100,000 clones, 80% seen once. Here the sequenced sample was PBMCs, taken from a glioma patient treated with radiotherapy, temozolomide or both. The source of these receptors is a man aged 40-49 years with glioma.

The CDR3 here is CASSPTGDGGYTF. The CDR3 nucleotides read TGTGCCAGCTCACCAACAGGGGACGGCGGCTACACCTTC. V usage is TRBV18 and J usage is TRBJ1-2, with 7 bases aligning to TRBD1. Trimming took 2 bases from V and 8 from J; bases not matched to a gene: 5. CDR1 KGHSH and CDR2 LQKENI come from the germline V gene. This CDR3 comprises 13 residues.

V is TRBV10-3 and J is TRBJ2-2; 11 nucleotides agree with TRBD1. V was pared by 9 bases and J by 6 bases, with 3 bases of the junction left unmatched. Germline loops: CDR1 ENHRY, CDR2 SYGVKD. The CDR3 runs to 13 residues. Here the CDR3 reads CAIRTGGPGELFF. The CDR3 DNA is TGTGCCATTAGGACAGGGGGCCCCGGGGAGCTGTTTTTT.

The chain recombines TRBV6-5 with TRBJ1-3; weak D call: TRBD1 (5 bases). The CDR3 loop spans 16 amino acids. Germline loops: CDR1 MNHEY, CDR2 SVGAGI. V shed 4 bases and J shed 4 bases, with 17 bases lying between them. CDR3 nucleotides: TGTGCCAGCAGTTCCGGGACTGTCTCAGAAGGAAACACCATATATTTT. This sequence encodes CASSSGTVSEGNTIYF.

V and J are TRBV6-6 and TRBJ1-2; 9 bases line up with TRBD1. The CDR3 is made up of 15 amino acids. Germline values: CDR1 MNHNY, CDR2 SVGAGI (reference sequence). V lost 6 bases to trimming and J lost 6 bases; unmatched junction nucleotides: 11. The DNA of the CDR3 is TGTGCCAGCAGCGCGGGACAGGGTCGTCTGGATGGCTACACCTTC. Protein: CASSAGQGRLDGYTF.

The chain recombines TRBV7-9 with TRBJ2-2; D not resolved. The V gene's germline CDR1 is SEHNR and CDR2 FQNEAQ (reference sequence). Trimming removed 3 bases from V and 3 bases from J, with 5 bases in between. This CDR3 is 13 amino acids long. This CDR3 is CASSLLDTGELFF. CDR3 nucleotides: TGTGCCAGCAGCTTGTTGGACACCGGGGAGCTGTTTTTT. Full variable domain (outside the CDR3, taken from reference TRBV7-9 and TRBJ2-2): DTGVSQNPRHKITKRGQNVTFRCDPISEHNRLYWYRQTLGQGPEFLTYFQNEAQLEKSRLLSDRFSAERPKGSFSTLEIQRTEQGDSAMYLCASSLLDTGELFFGEGSRLTVL.

This clone was detected once. This chain joins TRBV5-1 and TRBJ2-7, with 9 bases identical to TRBD1. Germline V gives CDR1 SGHRS, CDR2 YFSETQ. CDR3 length equals 15 residues. With V trimmed by 2 bases and J by 7 bases, 10 bases remained unmatched. Here the CDR3 reads CASSLGTGRSGEQYF. The CDR3 nucleotides read TGCGCCAGCAGCTTAGGGACAGGGCGATCTGGGGAGCAGTACTTC.

This chain connects TRBV7-9 to TRBJ2-3; TRBD2 aligns across 8 bases. The CDR3 spans 15 residues. Germline CDR1 is SEHNR and CDR2 is FQNEAQ (reference sequence). The trim removed 6 bases at V and 2 bases at J, leaving 7 bases unmatched. In nucleotides, the CDR3 is TGTGCCAGCAGTTTTAGCGGGATACCCACAGATACGCAGTATTTT. Translated, it gives CASSFSGIPTDTQYF. The entire variable domain, with the rest obtained from reference TRBV7-9 and TRBJ2-3, is as follows: DTGVSQNPRHKITKRGQNVTFRCDPISEHNRLYWYRQTLGQGPEFLTYFQNEAQLEKSRLLSDRFSAERPKGSFSTLEIQRTEQGDSAMYLCASSFSGIPTDTQYFGPGTRLTVL.

This chain links TRBV19 with TRBJ2-5, with D perhaps TRBD1 (6 bases). The CDR3 runs to 13 residues. The V gene's germline CDR1 is LNHDA and CDR2 SQIVND (reference sequence). Trimming stripped 9 bases from V and 1 base from J, with 12 bases between. CDR3 in amino acids: CASADRAQETQYF. In DNA form, the CDR3 reads TGTGCCAGCGCGGACAGAGCCCAAGAGACCCAGTACTTC.

The rearrangement links TRBV29-1 to TRBJ1-2; D is uncertain. The V gene lost 4 bases and the J gene lost 5 bases, with 8 bases spanning the gap. The length of the CDR3 is 11 residues. CDR1 SQVTM and CDR2 ANQGSEA come from the germline V gene. The CDR3: CSVVVGYGYTF. The CDR3 bases are TGCAGCGTTGTCGTGGGGTATGGCTACACCTTC. The full variable domain, its missing parts supplied by reference TRBV29-1 and TRBJ1-2, is SAVISQKPSRDICQRGTSLTIQCQVDSQVTMMFWYRQQPGQSLTLIATANQGSEATYESGFVIDKFPISRPNLTFSTLTVSNMSPEDSSIYLCSVVVGYGYTFGSGTRLTVV.

This clone was found once. This chain joins TRBV4-3 and TRBJ1-3; D not certain. This CDR3 region has 16 residues. V lost 1 base and J lost 4, with 14 bases in between. The germline V gene has CDR1 LGHNA and CDR2 YSLEER. Here the CDR3 reads CASSQGPPVPGNTIYF. The DNA for the CDR3 is TGCGCCAGCAGCCAAGGCCCCCCCGTCCCGGGAAACACCATATATTTT.

This chain uses TRBV19 with TRBJ1-3; TRBD1 matches 9 bases. The CDR3 has 14 amino acids. V was clipped by 3 bases and J by 4 bases; unmatched bases: 1. Germline values: CDR1 LNHDA, CDR2 SQIVND (reference sequence). CDR3 sequence reads: CASSMGQGGNTIYF. The CDR3 DNA reads as TGTGCCAGTAGTATGGGACAGGGCGGAAACACCATATATTTT. Full variable domain (remainder filled in from reference TRBV19 and TRBJ1-3): DGGITQSPKYLFRKEGQNVTLSCEQNLNHDAMYWYRQDPGQGLRLIYYSQIVNDFQKGDIAEGYSVSREKKESFPLTVTSAQKNPTAFYLCASSMGQGGNTIYFGEGSWLTVV.

As for this clone: One end of the junction is discordant with germline, which a read error may explain. The V and J genes are TRBV4-2 and TRBJ2-3, with 11 bases matching TRBD2. CDR1 is LGHNA and CDR2 is YNFKEQ in the germline V gene. This CDR3 is 19 amino acids long. CDR3 DNA: TGTGGCAGCAGCCAAGAGGAGGCTAGCGGGAGGTTGAGCACAGATACGCAGTATTTT. It translates to CGSSQEEASGRLSTDTQYF.

V gene TRBV29-1 combines with J gene TRBJ2-3, with TRBD1 identical over 8 bases. The germline V gene has CDR1 SQVTM and CDR2 ANQGSEA. The CDR3 length is 14 residues. After removal of 4 bases from V and 2 bases from J, the junction contained 5 bases not matched to a gene. CDR3 loop: CSVAGQASTDTQYF. The DNA for the CDR3 is TGCAGCGTTGCGGGACAGGCTTCCACAGATACGCAGTATTTT.

CDR3 nucleotides: TGTGCCAGTAACGTCAGGGGGCTGACTAATGAAAAACTGTTTTTT. It specifies CASNVRGLTNEKLFF. V usage is TRBV19 and J usage is TRBJ1-4; TRBD1 matches 8 bases. The junction had 6 bases not matched to a gene; V was cut back by 7 bases and J by 2 bases. Germline V gene lookup returns CDR1 LNHDA and CDR2 SQIVND (reference sequence). The length of the CDR3 is 15 residues.

This clone has a handful of counts. The rearrangement joins TRBV29-1 to TRBJ1-1; 7 positions agree with TRBD1. CDR1 and CDR2 from the germline V gene are SQVTM and ANQGSEA. This CDR3 comprises 13 residues. Losses at the gene ends were 7 bases for V and 1 base for J; bases not matched to a gene: 6. DNA for the CDR3: TGCAGCGGCCACAGGACAGGGAACACTGAAGCTTTCTTT. Its protein product is CSGHRTGNTEAFF.

The CDR3 sequence: CASSFGGVGYNEQFF. CDR3 sequence (DNA): TGTGCCAGCAGTTTTGGGGGTGTAGGCTACAATGAGCAGTTCTTC. The chain recombines TRBV28 with TRBJ2-1, with D possibly being TRBD1 or TRBD2 (5 bases each). Germline V gene data show CDR1 as MDHEN and CDR2 as SYDVKM. V gave up 3 bases and J gave up 3 bases, with 12 bases separating them. This CDR3 is 15 amino acids long. The full variable domain, completed using reference TRBV28 and TRBJ2-1, is DVKVTQSSRYLVKRTGEKVFLECVQDMDHENMFWYRQDPGLGLRLIYFSYDVKMKEKGDIPEGYSVSREKKERFSLILESASTNQTSMYLCASSFGGVGYNEQFFGPGTRLTVL.

This rearrangement joins TRBV6-6 to TRBJ2-7; D might be TRBD1 or TRBD2, each matching 5 bases. Germline V gene sequence: CDR1 MNHNY, CDR2 SVGAGI (reference sequence). Trimming removed 0 bases from V and 2 bases from J, with 11 bases in between. CDR3 length: 15 amino acids. The CDR3 DNA is TGTGCCAGCAGTTACTCTGAGGGGCGTCCCTACGAGCAGTACTTC. It codes for CASSYSEGRPYEQYF.